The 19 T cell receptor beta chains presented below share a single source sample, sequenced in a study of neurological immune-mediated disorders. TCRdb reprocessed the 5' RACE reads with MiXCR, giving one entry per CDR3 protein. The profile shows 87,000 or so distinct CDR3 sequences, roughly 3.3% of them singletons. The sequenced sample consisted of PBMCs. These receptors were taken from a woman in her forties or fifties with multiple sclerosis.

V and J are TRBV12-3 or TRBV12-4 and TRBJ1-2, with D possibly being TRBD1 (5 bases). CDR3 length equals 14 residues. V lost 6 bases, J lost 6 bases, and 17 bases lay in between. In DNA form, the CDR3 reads TGTGCCAGCAGCTTATCCGGGGGGATTAATGGCTACACCTTC. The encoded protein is CASSLSGGINGYTF.

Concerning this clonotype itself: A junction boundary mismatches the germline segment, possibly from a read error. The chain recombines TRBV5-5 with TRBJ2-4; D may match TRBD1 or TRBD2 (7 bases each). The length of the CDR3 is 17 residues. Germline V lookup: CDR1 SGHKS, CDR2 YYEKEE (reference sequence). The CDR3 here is CASSWEPQGGAKNIKYF. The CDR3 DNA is TGTGCCAGCAGCTGGGAGCCCCAGGGGGGGGCCAAAAACATTAAGTACTTC.

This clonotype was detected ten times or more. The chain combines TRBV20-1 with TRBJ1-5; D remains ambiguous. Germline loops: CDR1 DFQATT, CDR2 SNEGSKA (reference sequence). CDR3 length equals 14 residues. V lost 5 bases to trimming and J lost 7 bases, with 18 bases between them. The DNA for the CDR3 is TGCAGTGCTTCTCCGGCGATCCTCGGGCAGCCCCAGCATTTT. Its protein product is CSASPAILGQPQHF.

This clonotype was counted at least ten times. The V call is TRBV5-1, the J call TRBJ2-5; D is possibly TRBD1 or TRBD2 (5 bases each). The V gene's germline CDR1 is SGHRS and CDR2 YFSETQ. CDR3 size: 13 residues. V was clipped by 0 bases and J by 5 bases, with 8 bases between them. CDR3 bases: TGCGCCAGCAGCTTGGCCGGGGCGGAGACCCAGTACTTC. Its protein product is CASSLAGAETQYF.

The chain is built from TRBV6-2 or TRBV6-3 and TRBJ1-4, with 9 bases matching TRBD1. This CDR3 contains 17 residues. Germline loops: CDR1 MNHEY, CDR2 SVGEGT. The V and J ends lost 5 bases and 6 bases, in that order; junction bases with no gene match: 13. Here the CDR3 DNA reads TGTGCCAGCAGTAGACGAAGAACAGGGGGCGTCGATGAAAAACTGTTTTTT. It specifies CASSRRRTGGVDEKLFF.

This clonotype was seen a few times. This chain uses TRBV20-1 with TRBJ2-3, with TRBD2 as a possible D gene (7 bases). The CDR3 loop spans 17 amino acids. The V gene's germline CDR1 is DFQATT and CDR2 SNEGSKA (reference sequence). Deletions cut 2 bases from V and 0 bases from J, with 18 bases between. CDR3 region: CSARRRGLRGSTDTQYF. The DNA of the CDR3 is TGCAGTGCTAGAAGGCGGGGGCTGCGGGGGAGCACAGATACGCAGTATTTT.

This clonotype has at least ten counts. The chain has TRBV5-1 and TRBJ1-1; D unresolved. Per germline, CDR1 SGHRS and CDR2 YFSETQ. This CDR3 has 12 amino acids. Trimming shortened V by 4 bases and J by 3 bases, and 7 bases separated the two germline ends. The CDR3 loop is CASSVSDTEAFF. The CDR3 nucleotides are TGCGCCAGCAGCGTCTCAGACACTGAAGCTTTCTTT.

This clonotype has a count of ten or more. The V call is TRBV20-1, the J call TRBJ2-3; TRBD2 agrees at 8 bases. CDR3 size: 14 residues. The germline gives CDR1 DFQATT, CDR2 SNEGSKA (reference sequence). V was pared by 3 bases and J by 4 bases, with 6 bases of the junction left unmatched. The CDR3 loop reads CSASGGAFSDTQYF. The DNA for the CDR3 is TGCAGTGCTAGCGGGGGGGCCTTCTCAGATACGCAGTATTTT.

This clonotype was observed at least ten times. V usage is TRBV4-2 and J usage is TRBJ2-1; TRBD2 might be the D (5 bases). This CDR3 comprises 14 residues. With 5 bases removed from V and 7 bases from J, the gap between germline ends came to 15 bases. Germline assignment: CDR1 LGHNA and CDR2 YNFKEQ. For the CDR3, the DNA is TGTGCCAGCAGCTTCGAAACTCCGGGGAATGAGCAGTTCTTC. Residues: CASSFETPGNEQFF.

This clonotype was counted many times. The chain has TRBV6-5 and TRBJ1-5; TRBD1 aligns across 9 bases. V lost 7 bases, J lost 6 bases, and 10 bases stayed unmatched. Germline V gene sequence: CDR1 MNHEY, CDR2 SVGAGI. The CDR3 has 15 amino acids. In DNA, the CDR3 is TGTGCCAGCAACTACCCGACAGGGGGGAGTCAGCCCCAGCATTTT. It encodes CASNYPTGGSQPQHF.

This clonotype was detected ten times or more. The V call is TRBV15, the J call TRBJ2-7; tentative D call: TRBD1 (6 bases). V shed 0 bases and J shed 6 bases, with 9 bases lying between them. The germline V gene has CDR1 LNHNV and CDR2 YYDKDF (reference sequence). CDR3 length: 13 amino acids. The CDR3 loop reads CATSRDRDTEQYF. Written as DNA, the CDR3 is TGTGCCACCAGCAGAGACCGGGACACCGAGCAGTACTTC.

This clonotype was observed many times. The CDR3 DNA follows: TGTGCCAGCAGCGTAGGTCCCAGGGAAACTGAAGCTTTCTTT. Encoded protein: CASSVGPRETEAFF. The chain is built from TRBV9 and TRBJ1-1; D might be TRBD1 (5 bases). This CDR3 has 14 amino acids. Germline assignment: CDR1 SGDLS and CDR2 YYNGEE. V was trimmed by 0 bases and J by 5 bases, leaving 11 bases between them.

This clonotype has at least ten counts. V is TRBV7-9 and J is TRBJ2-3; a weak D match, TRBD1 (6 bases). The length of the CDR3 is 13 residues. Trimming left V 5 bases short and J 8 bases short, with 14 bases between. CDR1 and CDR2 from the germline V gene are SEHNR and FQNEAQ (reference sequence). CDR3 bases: TGTGCCAGCAGCCCAGGGGCCTTTTCTACGCAGTATTTT. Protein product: CASSPGAFSTQYF.

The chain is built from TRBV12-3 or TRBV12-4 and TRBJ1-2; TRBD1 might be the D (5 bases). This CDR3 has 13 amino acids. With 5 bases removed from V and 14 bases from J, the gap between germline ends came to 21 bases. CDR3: CASSPTATYGLTF. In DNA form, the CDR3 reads TGTGCCAGCAGTCCGACAGCTACGTATGGCTTAACCTTC.

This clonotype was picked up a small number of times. The DNA for the CDR3 is TGTGCCAGCAGTTTCCGTAGCGGGGGGTTCCCCCGGAGGACCCAGTACTTC. Amino acids: CASSFRSGGFPRRTQYF. V gene TRBV27 combines with J gene TRBJ2-5; 10 bases are a match to TRBD2. This CDR3 is 17 amino acids long. The V gene's germline CDR1 is MNHEY and CDR2 SMNVEV (reference sequence). Trimming cost V 3 bases and J 7 bases; bases outside gene matches: 14.

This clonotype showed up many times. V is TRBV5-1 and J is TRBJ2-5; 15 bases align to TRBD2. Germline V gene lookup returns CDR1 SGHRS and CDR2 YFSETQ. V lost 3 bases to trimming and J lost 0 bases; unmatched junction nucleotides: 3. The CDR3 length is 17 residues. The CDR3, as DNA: TGCGCCAGCAGCTCCGGGACTAGCGGGGGGTACCAAGAGACCCAGTACTTC. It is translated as CASSSGTSGGYQETQYF.

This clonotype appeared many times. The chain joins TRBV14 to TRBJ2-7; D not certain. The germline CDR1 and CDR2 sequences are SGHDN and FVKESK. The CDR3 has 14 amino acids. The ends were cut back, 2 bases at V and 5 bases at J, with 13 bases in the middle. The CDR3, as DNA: TGTGCCAGCAGCCAATGGGCCGGTCTCCACGAGCAGTACTTC. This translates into CASSQWAGLHEQYF. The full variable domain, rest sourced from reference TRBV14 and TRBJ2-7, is EAGVTQFPSHSVIEKGQTVTLRCDPISGHDNLYWYRRVMGKEIKFLLHFVKESKQDESGMPNNRFLAERTGGTYSTLKVQPAELEDSGVYFCASSQWAGLHEQYFGPGTRLTVT.

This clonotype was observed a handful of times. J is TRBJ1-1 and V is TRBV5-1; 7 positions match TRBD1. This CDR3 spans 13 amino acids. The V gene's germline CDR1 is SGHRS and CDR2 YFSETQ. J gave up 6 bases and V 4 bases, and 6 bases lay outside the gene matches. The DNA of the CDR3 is TGCGCCAGCAGCGAGCCAGGGGGGCCTGAAGCTTTCTTT. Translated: CASSEPGGPEAFF.

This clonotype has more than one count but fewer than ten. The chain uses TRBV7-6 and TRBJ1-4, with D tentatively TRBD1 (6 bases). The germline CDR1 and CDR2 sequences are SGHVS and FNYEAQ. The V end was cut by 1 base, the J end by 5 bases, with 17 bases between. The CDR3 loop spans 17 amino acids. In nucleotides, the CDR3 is TGTGCCAGCAGCTTAGGGCTTCGAGACAGGAGAAATGAAAAACTGTTTTTT. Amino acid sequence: CASSLGLRDRRNEKLFF.